Listed below are T cell receptor beta chains from one sample, sequenced in a study of radiotherapy plus CTLA-4 blockade in lung cancer. Assay: immunoSEQ multiplex PCR; the TCRdb copy retains only in-frame clones and omits some. The data show more than 25,000 clones, about four fifths seen once. Sequencing was performed on peripheral blood, taken from a patient treated with radiotherapy plus ipilimumab. These receptors were taken from a human donor with non-small cell lung cancer that progressed on radiotherapy plus ipilimumab. The CDR3 runs from the conserved cysteine through the conserved F or W. The D gene is left open where the match is weak. Only part of the rows carry a size: once, few, many, or a class if the clone is expanded.

TRBD1 | TRBJ2-6 | TRBV14 | . | TGTGCCAGCAGCCAAGATCCTCAGTATCGCAGGGGGATAGGGGCCAACGTCCTGACTTTC | CASSQDPQYRRGIGANVLTF
. | TRBJ2-5 | TRBV7-7 | . | TGTGCCAGCAGCCCCGGTGTCATTCAAGAGACCCAGTACTTC | CASSPGVIQETQYF
. | TRBJ2-7 | TRBV7-8 | . | TGTGCCAGCAGCCGCGGTAAGGGTCTCGAGCAGTACTTC | CASSRGKGLEQYF
TRBD2 | TRBJ2-1 | TRBV7-9 | . | TGTGCCAGCAGCTTAGCGGAAGCTAGCGGAGACAATGAGCAGTTCTTC | CASSLAEASGDNEQFF
TRBD1 | TRBJ2-7 | TRBV7-2 | . | TGTGCCAGCAGCCCCGGAGCCAGGGGGCCTTTTCCTGTCGAGCAGTACTTC | CASSPGARGPFPVEQYF
. | TRBJ2-7 | TRBV25-1 | . | TGTGCCAGCAGTCAGACTTCAACAGGGACGGCCTACGAGCAGTACTTC | CASSQTSTGTAYEQYF
TRBD2 | TRBJ2-1 | TRBV29-1 | . | TGCAGCGTTGAAGGAGGTTTGGCTAGCGGGAGTCCGGATAATGAGCAGTTCTTC | CSVEGGLASGSPDNEQFF
TRBD2 | TRBJ2-1 | TRBV7-3 | medium-sized | TGTGCCAGCAGCCGACTAGCGGGAGGGGTCGATGAGCAGTTCTTC | CASSRLAGGVDEQFF
TRBD1 | TRBJ1-4 | TRBV11-2 | . | TGTGCCAGCAGCCAAGACGGGACAGTTAATGAAAAACTGTTTTTT | CASSQDGTVNEKLFF
. | TRBJ1-2 | TRBV7-9 | . | TGTGCCAGCAGCGTGTACAGGGAAAGCTACACCTTC | CASSVYRESYTF
TRBD1 | TRBJ1-5 | TRBV7-2 | . | TGTGCCAGCAGCCCTGCCACAGGGGGAGGACATCATCAGCCCCAGCATTTT | CASSPATGGGHHQPQHF
. | TRBJ2-2 | TRBV11-2 | . | TGTGCCGCCAGAGGGGAGAAAACCGGGGAGCTGTTTTTT | CAARGEKTGELFF
. | TRBJ1-3 | TRBV19 | once | TGTGCCAGTAGTATGCGGGGCTCAGGAAACACCATATATTTT | CASSMRGSGNTIYF
. | TRBJ1-6 | TRBV7-2 | few | TGTGCCAGCAGCCCGCGGGCCACGGGGTCACCCCTCCACTTT | CASSPRATGSPLHF
. | TRBJ2-7 | TRBV5-6 | once | TGTGCCAGCAGCTTATCCATTACAAATCGGGACTACGAGCAGTACTTC | CASSLSITNRDYEQYF
. | TRBJ2-3 | TRBV9 | . | TGTGCCAGCAGCGTGGGACTTTCTTACACAGATACGCAGTATTTT | CASSVGLSYTDTQYF
. | TRBJ2-7 | TRBV27 | . | TGTGCCAGCAGTTATACAGGCACCTCTTTGCCCTACGAGCAGTACTTC | CASSYTGTSLPYEQYF
TRBD1 | TRBJ1-1 | TRBV6-5 | . | TGTGCCAGCAGTTACAGCCGAGGACAGGTGAACACTGAAGCTTTCTTT | CASSYSRGQVNTEAFF
. | TRBJ1-4 | TRBV6-5 | . | TGTGCCAGCAGTCCCTTGAGCGGGGAAAAACTGTTTTTT | CASSPLSGEKLFF
. | TRBJ2-7 | TRBV10-3 | few | TGTGCCATCCCCTCCCGGGGCAGACCTGCGGGCGAGCAGTACTTC | CAIPSRGRPAGEQYF
. | TRBJ2-1 | TRBV19 | . | TGTGCCAGTAGTCCCTCGGGATCTGAGCAGTTCTTC | CASSPSGSEQFF
. | TRBJ2-7 | TRBV27 | . | TGTGCCAGCAGGCCCCAACTACTCTACGAGCAGTACTTC | CASRPQLLYEQYF
TRBD1 | TRBJ1-5 | TRBV19 | . | TGTGCCAGTAGTGCGGACAGGGACCAGCCCCAGCATTTT | CASSADRDQPQHF
TRBD1 | TRBJ1-2 | TRBV2 | . | TGTGCCAGCAGCCCCATCACAAGACAGGGGGCCACTAACTATGGCTACACCTTC | CASSPITRQGATNYGYTF
. | TRBJ2-3 | TRBV5-5 | . | TGTGCCAGCAGCTTGGCCGGGGGAGGAGATACGCAGTATTTT | CASSLAGGGDTQYF
. | TRBJ2-7 | TRBV5-1 | few | TGCGCCAGCAGCTTGAGTGGGGCTTACCACGAGCAGTACTTC | CASSLSGAYHEQYF
. | TRBJ1-4 | TRBV28 | few | TGTGCCAGCAGCCGTAATGAAAAACTGTTTTTT | CASSRNEKLFF
TRBD2 | TRBJ2-1 | TRBV18 | once | TGTGCCAGCTCACCACCACGGCGGGGGGCGTACAATGAGCAGTTCTTC | CASSPPRRGAYNEQFF
. | TRBJ1-1 | TRBV9 | . | TGTGCCAGCAGCGTAGGAGGCCAGCTTGAAGCTTTCTTT | CASSVGGQLEAFF
TRBD1 | TRBJ1-1 | TRBV28 | . | TGTGCCAGCAGTCCTTTGGGACAGCTCTCTTTCTTT | CASSPLGQLSFF
. | TRBJ1-3 | TRBV5-1 | . | TGCGCCAGCAGCCTGACAAGTATCTCTGGAAACACCATATATTTT | CASSLTSISGNTIYF
. | TRBJ1-1 | TRBV10-3 | few | TGTGCCATCAGTTTTGGAGCGAACACTGAAGCTTTCTTT | CAISFGANTEAFF
. | TRBJ2-7 | TRBV27 | . | TGTGCCAGCAGTTCATTGGCTCGGGGTCCCTACGAGCAGTACTTC | CASSSLARGPYEQYF
. | TRBJ2-6 | TRBV6-5 | . | TGTGCCAGCAGAGGATGGCCCTCTGGGGCCAACGTCCTGACTTTC | CASRGWPSGANVLTF
. | TRBJ1-1 | TRBV6-5 | . | TGTGCCAGCAGCCCCGCCCTGAACACTGAAGCTTTCTTT | CASSPALNTEAFF
. | TRBJ2-7 | TRBV4-3 | . | TGCGCCAGCAGCCCAAGGGTAGCCACCTGGGGCGAGCAGTACTTC | CASSPRVATWGEQYF
. | TRBJ1-4 | TRBV4-1 | few | TGCGCCAGCAGCCAAGTGGGAGACGCAACTAATGAAAAACTGTTTTTT | CASSQVGDATNEKLFF
. | TRBJ1-2 | TRBV20-1 | . | TGCAGTGCGGCGGGGAGTTATGGCTACACCTTC | CSAAGSYGYTF
. | TRBJ2-3 | TRBV5-1 | . | TGCGCCAGCAGCTCGGCACCTCCGGGACACCCGGAGGATACGCAGTATTTT | CASSSAPPGHPEDTQYF
TRBD2 | TRBJ2-7 | TRBV30 | . | TGTGCCTGGGGCCGCGGGGGGGCGGGTGAGCAGTACTTC | CAWGRGGAGEQYF
. | TRBJ1-2 | TRBV6-5 | . | TGTGCCAGCAGTTACGGAGGAGGGCTGGGCTATGGCTACACCTTC | CASSYGGGLGYGYTF
. | TRBJ1-1 | TRBV6-1 | few | TGTGCCAGCAGTGAAGCGAGCGACACTGAAGCTTTCTTT | CASSEASDTEAFF
. | TRBJ1-2 | TRBV7-8 | . | TGTGCCAGCAGCCCAGGCGGGACTTATGGCTACACCTTC | CASSPGGTYGYTF
. | TRBJ1-3 | TRBV4-2 | . | TGTGCCAGCAGCACGGGGGCCCGGGGAAACACCATATATTTT | CASSTGARGNTIYF
TRBD1 | TRBJ1-4 | TRBV2 | . | TGTGCCAGCAGTGAAAGGACAGGGGGCAAGAGTGAAAAACTGTTTTTT | CASSERTGGKSEKLFF
TRBD1 | TRBJ2-1 | TRBV5-5 | . | TGTGCCAGCAGCCCAGGGACAGGGTATGGTAGCGATGAGCAGTTCTTC | CASSPGTGYGSDEQFF
. | TRBJ1-1 | TRBV15 | few | TGTGCCACCAGCAGAGGGGGGGGTGTATCCACTGAAGCTTTCTTT | CATSRGGGVSTEAFF
. | TRBJ2-3 | TRBV11-2 | . | TGTGCCAGCAGCTTAGGTCCCCACACAGATACGCAGTATTTT | CASSLGPHTDTQYF
. | TRBJ2-5 | TRBV28 | . | TGTGCCAGCAGTCCTAGGGGGGGTCGTTACCAAGAGACCCAGTACTTC | CASSPRGGRYQETQYF
. | TRBJ2-1 | TRBV2 | . | TGTGCCAGCAAATCCCCCAGCTCCTACAATGAGCAGTTCTTC | CASKSPSSYNEQFF
. | TRBJ1-3 | TRBV11-2 | . | TGTGTCAGCAGCCCGGTAGAGGGGAGGCCAAGCCTATTT | CVSSPVEGRPSLF
. | TRBJ2-7 | TRBV5-1 | . | TGCGCCAGCAGCTTGCTGGCGGGGGGACAGGGTTTTGTTTCCTACGAGCAGTACTTC | CASSLLAGGQGFVSYEQYF
. | TRBJ2-1 | TRBV2 | . | TGTGCCAGCAGGGCCGAGGGGGTGTACAATGAGCAGTTCTTC | CASRAEGVYNEQFF
TRBD2 | TRBJ2-1 | TRBV28 | . | TGTGCCAGCACCCATAGCGGGGGGGACAATGAGCAGTTCTTC | CASTHSGGDNEQFF
. | TRBJ2-1 | TRBV25-1 | . | TGTGCCAGCAGTGATTGGAGGGGCTATGAGCAGTTCTTC | CASSDWRGYEQFF
. | TRBJ1-6 | TRBV2 | . | TGTGCCAGCAGTTACAGTGAAAGCTCCTATAATTCACCCCTCCACTTT | CASSYSESSYNSPLHF
. | TRBJ2-3 | TRBV27 | . | TGTGCCAGCAGTTCCACGGGTACGCAGTATTTT | CASSSTGTQYF
. | TRBJ1-1 | TRBV27 | . | TGTGCCAGCAGTTTAAGCCGTAACACTGAAGCTTTCTTT | CASSLSRNTEAFF